This TCR beta chain was identified during a study of blood T cell repertoires in COVID-19. Study as a whole: COVID-19 samples, acute and convalescent, were from the United States, Italy and Spain. T cells, B-cell-depleted T cells, or PBMCs provided the cDNA or gDNA that served as material.

In the authors' workflow: Quantification of nucleated cells was approximated via reference gene primer amplification. TCRdb's copy holds only in-frame clones and misses some; the assay was immunoSEQ multiplex PCR. V, J and clone size were drawn from that table, and D and trimming were deduced from the DNA. The data show some 360,000 clones, roughly nine tenths seen once. There are 13 residues in the CDR3. Germline V gene lookup returns CDR1 KGHDR and CDR2 SFDVKD. With V trimmed by 7 bases and J by 7 bases, 8 bases remained unmatched. The chain carries TRBV24-1 and TRBJ2-5, with TRBD2 matching 7 bases. This TCR came from a woman aged 55-69 years with COVID-19, enrolled during active disease. Sequencing input: peripheral blood. The CDR3 nucleotides are TGTGCCACCAGCCCGGGACCGGGGGGGACCCAGTACTTC. Amino acids: CATSPGPGGTQYF.